The 22 T cell receptor beta chains below were found in one sample sequenced in a study of T cell responses to AZD1222 COVID-19 vaccine. Produced via immunoSEQ multiplex PCR; TCRdb's table is partial and in-frame only. The sample includes under 110,000 clones, approximately 87% seen only once; the top ten take about 5.4%. Sequenced material: peripheral blood, taken on day 0 of AZD1222 vaccination. The receptors originated from an adult in good health.

The V call is TRBV9, the J call TRBJ1-2; TRBD1 is a possible D gene (6 bases). Germline V CDR1 and CDR2: SGDLS, YYNGEE. The CDR3 has 17 amino acids. Trimming stripped 3 bases from V and 7 bases from J, with 25 bases between. CDR3 nucleotides: TGTGCCAGCAGCGCCACCTTCGGACAGCCAACGATGTCTGGCTACACCTTC. The encoded protein is CASSATFGQPTMSGYTF.

The gene calls are TRBV19 and TRBJ2-7; 9 bases are shared with TRBD2. CDR3 size: 19 residues. Germline values: CDR1 LNHDA, CDR2 SQIVND (reference sequence). The V gene end was trimmed by 0 bases and the J gene end by 7 bases; junction bases not matched to a gene: 19. The CDR3 here is CASSIEGSGSPETDFEQYF. CDR3 nucleotide sequence: TGTGCCAGTAGTATAGAGGGTAGCGGGAGCCCAGAGACCGATTTTGAGCAGTACTTC.

This clone was found once. The chain carries TRBV4-2 and TRBJ2-6; the D is unclear. The CDR3 spans 15 residues. Deletions cut 5 bases from V and 0 bases from J, with 8 bases between. Germline loops: CDR1 LGHNA, CDR2 YNFKEQ. CDR3 region: CASSYRFSGANVLTF. Written as DNA, the CDR3 is TGTGCCAGCAGCTACCGTTTCTCTGGGGCCAACGTCCTGACTTTC.

The rearrangement links TRBV7-3 to TRBJ2-3; no clear D. Germline CDR1 reads SGHTA; CDR2 reads FQGTGA. V was trimmed by 5 bases and J by 2 bases, leaving 11 bases between them. The CDR3 loop spans 14 amino acids. This chain's CDR3 is CASSPTRFTDTQYF. In DNA, the CDR3 is TGTGCCAGCAGCCCGACTCGGTTCACAGATACGCAGTATTTT.

This clone was observed a single time. The chain combines TRBV29-1 with TRBJ1-2; 8 nucleotides match TRBD1. The CDR3 spans 12 residues. The germline V gene has CDR1 SQVTM and CDR2 ANQGSEA. The ends lost 4 bases at V and 3 bases at J; junction bases unmatched: 1. CDR3 loop: CSVVTGDYGYTF. The CDR3 DNA reads TGCAGCGTTGTGACAGGGGACTATGGCTACACCTTC.

The V and J genes are TRBV5-1 and TRBJ1-1; possibly TRBD1 for D (5 bases). The CDR3 sequence is 15 residues long. From germline, CDR1 is SGHRS and CDR2 YFSETQ. Trimming removed 1 base at V and 1 base at J, with 11 bases between. CDR3 DNA: TGCGCCAGCAGCTTGTGGGGCGGGAAGAACACTGAAGCTTTCTTT. The encoded protein is CASSLWGGKNTEAFF.

The genes are TRBV9 and TRBJ2-5, with 8 bases aligning to TRBD2. The germline V gene has CDR1 SGDLS and CDR2 YYNGEE. V was pared by 1 base and J by 5 bases, with 4 bases of the junction left unmatched. The CDR3 totals 14 residues. CDR3 sequence: CASSVSGGYETQYF. CDR3 DNA sequence: TGTGCCAGCAGCGTAAGCGGGGGCTACGAGACCCAGTACTTC.

The chain uses TRBV12-3 or TRBV12-4 and TRBJ1-1; TRBD1 is a possible D gene (6 bases). Trimming pared 6 bases from V and 8 bases from J, leaving 13 bases between. This CDR3 is built from 12 residues. CDR3 sequence: CASRPGATEAFF. CDR3 sequence (DNA): TGTGCCAGCAGGCCGGGGGCCACCGAAGCTTTCTTT.

The V gene is TRBV3-1 (or the pseudogene TRBV3-2), the J gene TRBJ1-6; D remains ambiguous. The CDR3 consists of 16 residues. The germline V and J ends were trimmed by 1 base and 10 bases, with 17 bases remaining between them. Germline V gives CDR1 LGHDT, CDR2 YNNKEL (reference sequence). CDR3 DNA sequence: TGTGCCAGCAGCCAAGGGCAGGCGAGCTCGAGGTCACCCCTCCACTTT. This sequence encodes CASSQGQASSRSPLHF.

The sample holds one count of this clone. The CDR3 sequence: CATSRDLGSEQFF. The CDR3 region has the DNA TGTGCCACCAGCAGAGATCTGGGTAGTGAGCAGTTCTTC. The chain carries TRBV15 and TRBJ2-1; D is uncertain. Per the germline V gene, CDR1 is LNHNV and CDR2 is YYDKDF (reference sequence). The CDR3 covers 13 residues. V lost 0 bases and J lost 9, with 9 bases in between.

The V call is TRBV3-1 (or the pseudogene TRBV3-2), the J call TRBJ1-2; a possible D gene is TRBD1 (6 bases). V gave up 4 bases and J gave up 5 bases, with 14 bases separating them. The CDR3 is 14 residues long. CDR1 is LGHDT, CDR2 YNNKEL, per germline (reference sequence). The CDR3 loop reads CASSPTGFPYGYTF. CDR3 bases: TGTGCCAGCAGCCCCACAGGGTTCCCGTATGGCTACACCTTC.

CDR3 sequence (DNA): TGTGCCAGCAGCGCATACCGGGGCTTCTCTGGAAACACCATATATTTT. This codes for CASSAYRGFSGNTIYF. This rearrangement joins TRBV7-9 to TRBJ1-3; weak D call: TRBD1 (5 bases). Trimming cost V 5 bases and J 0 bases, with 14 bases left between them. The CDR3 has 16 residues. Per the germline V gene, CDR1 is SEHNR and CDR2 is FQNEAQ (reference sequence). Looking up the rest from reference TRBV7-9 and TRBJ1-3 gives the full variable domain: DTGVSQNPRHKITKRGQNVTFRCDPISEHNRLYWYRQTLGQGPEFLTYFQNEAQLEKSRLLSDRFSAERPKGSFSTLEIQRTEQGDSAMYLCASSAYRGFSGNTIYFGEGSWLTVV.

The chain is built from TRBV6-6 and TRBJ1-3, with unresolved D. Germline CDR1 MNHNY, CDR2 SVGAGI (reference sequence). Trimming took off 2 bases at V and 0 bases at J, with 5 bases between the two ends. The CDR3 loop spans 14 amino acids. The CDR3 DNA is TGTGCCAGCAGTTACGTCGGCTCTGGAAACACCATATATTTT. This sequence encodes CASSYVGSGNTIYF.

The chain recombines TRBV6-4 with TRBJ2-3; no reliable D call. CDR3 length: 13 residues. Looked up from germline, CDR1 is MRHNA and CDR2 is SNTAGT. V was pared by 4 bases and J by 6 bases, with 11 bases between. CDR3 sequence reads: CASSGPTMDTQYF. The CDR3 region has the DNA TGTGCCAGCAGTGGCCCAACTATGGATACGCAGTATTTT.

The rearrangement links TRBV27 to TRBJ2-2; D perhaps matches TRBD1 (6 bases). Germline V CDR1 and CDR2: MNHEY, SMNVEV (reference sequence). V lost 7 bases and J lost 5, with 14 bases in between. The CDR3 sequence is 14 residues long. In DNA, the CDR3 is TGTGCCAGCACCTTCTGGGGGCAGACCGGGGAGCTGTTTTTT. Translated: CASTFWGQTGELFF.

This clone was detected only once. The gene calls are TRBV3-1 (or the pseudogene TRBV3-2) and TRBJ1-2; D gene ambiguous. Per germline, CDR1 LGHDT and CDR2 YNNKEL (reference sequence). The V end lost 2 bases, the J end lost 6 bases, and 7 bases lay between the germline ends. This CDR3 has 12 residues. The chain's CDR3 is CASSQWRNGYTF. CDR3 sequence (DNA): TGTGCCAGCAGCCAATGGCGGAATGGCTACACCTTC.

The chain recombines TRBV4-2 with TRBJ1-6; the match to TRBD1 covers 9 bases. The V gene end was trimmed by 7 bases and the J gene end by 10 bases; junction bases not matched to a gene: 8. Germline V CDR1 and CDR2: LGHNA, YNFKEQ. The CDR3 is made up of 14 amino acids. The CDR3 region is CASTLDRGWSPLHF. CDR3 DNA sequence: TGTGCCAGCACCCTGGACAGGGGTTGGTCACCCCTCCACTTT.

This chain uses TRBV14 with TRBJ1-5; D is uncertain. The CDR3 loop spans 11 amino acids. V lost 4 bases and J 7 bases, leaving 5 bases between the germline ends. Germline CDR1 reads SGHDN; CDR2 reads FVKESK. Written as DNA, the CDR3 is TGTGCCAGCAGCCGACGCCAGCCCCAGCATTTT. Translated, it gives CASSRRQPQHF.

V usage is TRBV27 and J usage is TRBJ1-1; perhaps TRBD1 as D (5 bases). There are 13 residues in the CDR3. V was clipped by 5 bases and J by 3 bases, with 10 bases between them. Germline-derived CDR1 and CDR2 are MNHEY and SMNVEV (reference sequence). The DNA for the CDR3 is TGTGCCAGCAGTCTAGGCAGGGACACTGAAGCTTTCTTT. As protein: CASSLGRDTEAFF.

The chain has TRBV20-1 and TRBJ1-2; D unclear. Germline loops: CDR1 DFQATT, CDR2 SNEGSKA (reference sequence). The V end lost 0 bases, the J end lost 6 bases, and 5 bases lay between the germline ends. This CDR3 has 11 amino acids. The CDR3 DNA follows: TGCAGTGCTAGAGATATAAATGGCTACACCTTC. This translates into CSARDINGYTF.

This clone was seen a handful of times. CDR3 nucleotide sequence: TGTGCCAGCCATTCAGGGGGAAGGGCTGAAAAACTGTTTTTT. This translates into CASHSGGRAEKLFF. V gene TRBV19 combines with J gene TRBJ1-4, with 7 bases that match TRBD1. The CDR3 runs 14 residues. Per the germline V gene, CDR1 is LNHDA and CDR2 is SQIVND (reference sequence). V lost 9 bases, J lost 7 bases, and 11 bases stayed unmatched.

The chain couples TRBV10-3 to TRBJ2-1, with D possibly being TRBD2 (6 bases). There are 14 residues in the CDR3. The germline V gene encodes CDR1 ENHRY and CDR2 SYGVKD. Trimming took off 3 bases at V and 10 bases at J, with 16 bases between the two ends. The CDR3 loop is CAISDLAEEEEQFF. Written as DNA, the CDR3 is TGTGCCATCAGTGATTTAGCGGAGGAGGAAGAGCAGTTCTTC.